This TCR beta chain was captured by sequencing in a study of T cells in Graves' hyperthyroidism and ophthalmopathy. This CDR3 is 13 amino acids long. Germline V gene data show CDR1 as LGHDT and CDR2 as YNNKEL (reference sequence). Trimming left V 4 bases short and J 5 bases short, with 11 bases between. This clonotype came up many times. RNA transcripts served as the template for amplifying TCR beta CDR3 regions. TCR CDR3 regions were first amplified by RT-PCR with HTBI primers. Each CDR3 protein is one row after TCRdb ran MiXCR on the multiplex PCR reads. This repertoire shows around 500,000 distinct CDR3 sequences, about an eighth found once; its top ten account for around 17%.

The chain combines TRBV3-1 with TRBJ1-2; D is possibly TRBD1 (6 bases). The receptor comes from a woman between 18 and 29 years old with Graves' hyperthyroidism. Sequenced sample: blood. The CDR3 bases are TGTGCCAGCAGCCTCGGACAGAGGTATGGCTACACCTTC. Protein sequence: CASSLGQRYGYTF.